Listed below are T cell receptor beta chains from one sample, sequenced in a study of identical twins. TCRdb reprocessed the 5' RACE reads via MiXCR and lists one record per CDR3 protein. This sample carries fewer than 350,000 distinct CDR3 sequences, 8% to 9% of them seen once, and the ten largest clones take less than 2.5%. This sample was also put to use in a study of yellow fever vaccine responses in identical twins.

Sequences were obtained from memory (CD45RO+) T cells sorted from blood. These receptors were obtained from a young woman in good health. Both conserved end residues are part of each CDR3. D genes are given only for firm matches. The size of a clone is reported for some rows only, either as once, few or many, or as a class for expanded clones.

many | TRBJ2-3 | - | TRBV12-3/TRBV12-4 | CASSLVPTWQYF | TGTGCCAGCAGTTTAGTTCCCACATGGCAGTATTTT
- | TRBJ2-3 | TRBD2 | TRBV6-1 | CASSPFSSGGTDTQYF | TGTGCCAGCAGTCCATTTTCTAGCGGGGGCACAGATACGCAGTATTTT
- | TRBJ2-3 | - | TRBV10-3 | CAISVGDFGGWGTDTQYF | TGTGCCATCAGTGTAGGGGATTTCGGGGGATGGGGCACAGATACGCAGTATTTT
- | TRBJ2-7 | - | TRBV15 | CATSRVVGNRGEQYF | TGTGCCACCAGCAGAGTAGTTGGGAACCGGGGCGAGCAGTACTTC
- | TRBJ1-1 | - | TRBV18 | CASSRNGLATEAFF | TGTGCCAGCTCACGCAATGGGTTGGCCACTGAAGCTTTCTTT
- | TRBJ1-2 | - | TRBV15 | CATSRAPYRISRYTF | TGTGCCACCAGCAGAGCCCCTTACAGGATATCGCGCTACACCTTC
many | TRBJ2-1 | TRBD2 | TRBV7-3 | CASSTSGQGEQFF | TGTGCCAGCAGCACTAGCGGCCAAGGGGAGCAGTTCTTC
- | TRBJ1-2 | - | TRBV3-1 | CASSQIGSDGYTF | TGTGCCAGCAGCCAAATCGGGAGCGATGGCTACACCTTC
- | TRBJ1-6 | - | TRBV6-5 | CASSYLGLSSYNSPLHF | TGTGCCAGCAGTTACTTGGGACTGAGCTCCTATAATTCACCCCTCCACTTT
few | TRBJ1-2 | - | TRBV7-9 | CASSRYNGGYTF | TGTGCCAGCAGCCGCTACAATGGGGGCTACACCTTC
few | TRBJ2-7 | - | TRBV5-6 | CASSRKWGTQGGEQYF | TGTGCCAGCAGCCGGAAATGGGGGACCCAAGGGGGCGAGCAGTACTTC
many | TRBJ2-5 | - | TRBV3-1 | CASSQDGEGYETQYF | TGTGCCAGCAGCCAAGATGGGGAAGGGTACGAGACCCAGTACTTC
- | TRBJ2-1 | - | TRBV20-1 | CSATRSGFNEQFF | TGCAGTGCTACAAGGTCCGGTTTCAATGAGCAGTTCTTC
- | TRBJ1-1 | TRBD1 | TRBV9 | CASRRGDSMNTEAFF | TGTGCCAGCAGAAGGGGGGACAGTATGAACACTGAAGCTTTCTTT
few | TRBJ1-1 | TRBD1 | TRBV6-1 | CASSRQGYTEAFF | TGTGCCAGCAGTAGACAGGGGTACACTGAAGCTTTCTTT